The entry below gives a single T cell receptor (beta chain) sequence along with its context. This clonotype was seen more than once but under ten times. No antigen is known for it. No per-base quality is available; no much larger clone lies one base away. The data derive from a study of T cell repertoires in aging, cancer and after chemotherapy (dated by TCRdb to the late 2010s). Looking at the study overall: Donors were distributed across six age groups ranging from 30 or younger to 70 or older, with at least three individuals included per group. In the solid tumor group, the paired samples taken before and after chemotherapy came from brain tumor (glioblastoma) patients given temozolomide-based therapy. Alongside some 98 healthy donors serving as a reference group, the cohort included 200 to 250 cancer patients, of whom some 91 had hematological cancers and 124 had solid cancers. To look at immunoaging and at how T cells reconstitute after chemotherapy, the study profiled TCR beta repertoires in peripheral blood from both healthy donors and cancer patients. Some 9 million TCR reads were contained in the full dataset. The research as a whole found: In healthy donors, the decline in TCR diversity with age was mainly explained by loss of richness, whereas in cancer patients loss of evenness was also found to contribute. Compared with age-matched healthy donors, untreated patients with hematological or solid cancers had significantly lower TCR diversity and higher clonality in blood. According to the authors, the repertoire data do not permit conclusions about immunological memory after chemotherapy. An increase in median generation probability over the chemotherapy interval was observed in both cancer cohorts, suggesting that the repertoire was reconstituted through rebound thymic output.

Rearranged TRB sequences spanning V, D and J segments were amplified in a multiplex touch-down PCR with a mixed TRB-A/B primer pool. Illumina adapters and sample indices were added to the amplicons in two consecutive PCR reactions performed with Phusion HS II polymerase. After gel purification with the NucleoSpin Gel and PCR Clean-up kit, the amplicons were checked using Qubit and an Agilent 2100 Bioanalyzer. Libraries were sequenced on an Illumina MiSeq using 600-cycle, single-indexed, paired-end runs. In the source study's methods: Processing of the TRB sequences was carried out with MiXCR versions 2.12 and 3.0.5. Each unique CDR3 nucleotide sequence was counted as one clone, and only productive sequences with at least two reads were retained. Shannon diversity, evenness, clonality (one minus evenness), and alpha-parameterized diversity profiles from alpha 0 to 5 were included as repertoire metrics. The IGoR algorithm was used to compute generation probabilities of clones in paired pre- and post-chemotherapy samples. The public reads were reprocessed in TCRdb via fastp at Q25 and MiXCR, keeping in-frame beta chains. Rows with a matching CDR3 protein are joined into one entry that keeps the most common DNA and genes. TCRdb, rather than the study authors, made the V and J calls. This sample comprises 2,000 to 2,500 distinct CDR3 sequences, 24% of them detected only once. The top ten hold approximately 9% of the sample.

TCR beta rearrangements were amplified from genomic DNA isolated from peripheral blood, not from sorted cells or RNA. CDR1 SEHNR and CDR2 FQNEAQ were looked up in the germline V gene (reference sequence). V loses 6 bases at its end and J loses 2 bases; junction bases beyond the gene matches: 5. Spanning cysteine to phenylalanine, the CDR3 consists of 15 amino acids. Just CDR3 DNA is preserved here, 45 bases in frame from base 1. The sequenced sample consisted of blood. The chain uses TRBV7-9 and TRBJ1-1; 11 junctional bases match TRBD1. This TCR derives from a human donor with a solid tumor. In nucleotides, the sequence is TGTGCCAGCAGTCACGGGACAGGGGGAAACACTGAAGCTTTCTTT. It is translated as CASSHGTGGNTEAFF.